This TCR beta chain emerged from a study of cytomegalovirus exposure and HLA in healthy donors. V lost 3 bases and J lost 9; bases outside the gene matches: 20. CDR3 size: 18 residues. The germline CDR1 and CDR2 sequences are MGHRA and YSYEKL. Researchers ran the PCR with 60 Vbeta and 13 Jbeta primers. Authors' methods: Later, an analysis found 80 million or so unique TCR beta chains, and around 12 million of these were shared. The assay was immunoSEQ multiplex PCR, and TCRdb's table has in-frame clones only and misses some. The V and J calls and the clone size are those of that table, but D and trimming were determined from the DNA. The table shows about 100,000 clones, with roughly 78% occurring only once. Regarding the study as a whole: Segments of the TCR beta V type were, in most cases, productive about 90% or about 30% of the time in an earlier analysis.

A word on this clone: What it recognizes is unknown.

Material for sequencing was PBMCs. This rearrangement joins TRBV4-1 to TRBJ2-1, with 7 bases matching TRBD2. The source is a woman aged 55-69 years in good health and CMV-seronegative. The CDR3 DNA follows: TGCGCCAGCAGCCACCTCCTGGGGCTGGGGCGGACTAGTGGTGAGCAGTTCTTC. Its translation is CASSHLLGLGRTSGEQFF.